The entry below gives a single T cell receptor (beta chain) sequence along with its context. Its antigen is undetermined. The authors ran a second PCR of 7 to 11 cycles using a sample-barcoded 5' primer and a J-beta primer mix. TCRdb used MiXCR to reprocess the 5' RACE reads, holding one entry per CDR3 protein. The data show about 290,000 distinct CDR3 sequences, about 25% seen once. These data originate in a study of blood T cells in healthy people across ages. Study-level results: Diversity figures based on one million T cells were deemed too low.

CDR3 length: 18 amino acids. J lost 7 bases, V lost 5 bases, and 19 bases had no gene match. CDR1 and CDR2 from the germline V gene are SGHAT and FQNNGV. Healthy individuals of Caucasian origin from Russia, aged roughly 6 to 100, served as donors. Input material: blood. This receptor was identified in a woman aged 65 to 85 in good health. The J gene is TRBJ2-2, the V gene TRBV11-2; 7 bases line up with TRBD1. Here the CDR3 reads CASSILIRATGRYGELFF. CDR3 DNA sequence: TGTGCCAGCAGCATACTTATCCGAGCGACAGGGCGGTACGGGGAGCTGTTTTTT.